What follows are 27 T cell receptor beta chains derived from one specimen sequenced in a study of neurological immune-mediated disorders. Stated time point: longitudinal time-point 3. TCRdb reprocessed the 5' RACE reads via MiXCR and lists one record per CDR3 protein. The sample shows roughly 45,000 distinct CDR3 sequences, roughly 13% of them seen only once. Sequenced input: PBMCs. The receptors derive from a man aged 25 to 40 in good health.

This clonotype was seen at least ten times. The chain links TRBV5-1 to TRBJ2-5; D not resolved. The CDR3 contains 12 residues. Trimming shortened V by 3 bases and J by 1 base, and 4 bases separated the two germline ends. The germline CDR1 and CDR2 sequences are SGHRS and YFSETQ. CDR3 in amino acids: CASSYRQETQYF. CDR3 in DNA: TGCGCCAGCAGCTACCGCCAAGAGACCCAGTACTTC.

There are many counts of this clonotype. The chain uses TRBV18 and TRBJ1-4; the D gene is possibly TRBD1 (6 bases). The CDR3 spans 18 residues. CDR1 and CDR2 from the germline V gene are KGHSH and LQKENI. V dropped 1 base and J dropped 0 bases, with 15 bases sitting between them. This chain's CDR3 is CASSPRANQGTTNEKLFF. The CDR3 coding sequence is TGTGCCAGCTCACCACGGGCCAACCAGGGGACAACTAATGAAAAACTGTTTTTT.

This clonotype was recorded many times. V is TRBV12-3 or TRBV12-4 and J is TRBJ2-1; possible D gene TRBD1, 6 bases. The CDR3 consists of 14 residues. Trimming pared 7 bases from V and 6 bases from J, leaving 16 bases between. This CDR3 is CASILTMGANEQFF. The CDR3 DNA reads TGTGCCAGCATCTTGACAATGGGGGCCAATGAGCAGTTCTTC.

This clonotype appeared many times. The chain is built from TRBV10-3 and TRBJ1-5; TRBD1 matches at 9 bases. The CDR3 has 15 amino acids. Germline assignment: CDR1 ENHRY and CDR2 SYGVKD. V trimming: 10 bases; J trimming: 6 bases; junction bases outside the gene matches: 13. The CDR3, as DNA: TGTGCCACTCACACGGGACAGGGACTCTTTCAGCCCCAGCATTTT. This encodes CATHTGQGLFQPQHF.

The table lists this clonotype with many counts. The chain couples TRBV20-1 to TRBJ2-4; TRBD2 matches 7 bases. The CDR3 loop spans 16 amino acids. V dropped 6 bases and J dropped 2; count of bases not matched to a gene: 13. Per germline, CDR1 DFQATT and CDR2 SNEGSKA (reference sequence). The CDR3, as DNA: TGCAGTGCCCTACCCCAGCGGGGACGGACCAAAAACATTCAGTACTTC. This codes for CSALPQRGRTKNIQYF.

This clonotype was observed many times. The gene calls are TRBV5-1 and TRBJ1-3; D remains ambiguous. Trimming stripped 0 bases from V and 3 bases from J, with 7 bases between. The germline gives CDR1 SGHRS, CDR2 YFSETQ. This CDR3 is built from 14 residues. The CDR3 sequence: CASSLEGGGNTIYF. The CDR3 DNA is TGCGCCAGCAGCTTGGAGGGTGGTGGAAACACCATATATTTT.

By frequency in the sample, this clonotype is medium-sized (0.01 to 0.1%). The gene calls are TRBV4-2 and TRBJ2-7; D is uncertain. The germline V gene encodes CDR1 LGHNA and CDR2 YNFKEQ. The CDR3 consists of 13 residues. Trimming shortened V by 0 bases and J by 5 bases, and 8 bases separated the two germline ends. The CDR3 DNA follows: TGTGCCAGCAGCCAAGATCTGTGGAACGAGCAGTACTTC. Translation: CASSQDLWNEQYF.

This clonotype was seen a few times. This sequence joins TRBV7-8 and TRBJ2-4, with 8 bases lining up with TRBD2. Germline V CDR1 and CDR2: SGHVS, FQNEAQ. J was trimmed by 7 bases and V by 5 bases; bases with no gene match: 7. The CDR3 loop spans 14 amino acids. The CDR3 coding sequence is TGTGCCAGCAGCCCCGGACTAGCCCTGAACATTCAGTACTTC. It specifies CASSPGLALNIQYF. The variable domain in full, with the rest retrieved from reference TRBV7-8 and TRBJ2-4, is GAGVSQSPRYKVAKRGQDVALRCDPISGHVSLFWYQQALGQGPEFLTYFQNEAQLDKSGLPSDRFFAERPEGSVSTLKIQRTQQEDSAVYLCASSPGLALNIQYFGAGTRLSVL.

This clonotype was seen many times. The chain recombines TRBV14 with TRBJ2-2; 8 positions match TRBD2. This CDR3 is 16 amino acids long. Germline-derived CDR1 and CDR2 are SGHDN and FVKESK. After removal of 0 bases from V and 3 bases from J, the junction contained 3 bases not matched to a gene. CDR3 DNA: TGTGCCAGCAGCCAAGATACTAGCGGATACACCGGGGAGCTGTTTTTT. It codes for CASSQDTSGYTGELFF.

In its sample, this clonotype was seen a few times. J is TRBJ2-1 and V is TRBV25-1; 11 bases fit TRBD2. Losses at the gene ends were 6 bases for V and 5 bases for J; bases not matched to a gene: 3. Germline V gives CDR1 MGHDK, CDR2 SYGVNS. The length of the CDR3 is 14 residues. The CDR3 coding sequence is TGTGCCAGCAGACTAGCGGGAGTAAACAATGAGCAGTTCTTC. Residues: CASRLAGVNNEQFF.

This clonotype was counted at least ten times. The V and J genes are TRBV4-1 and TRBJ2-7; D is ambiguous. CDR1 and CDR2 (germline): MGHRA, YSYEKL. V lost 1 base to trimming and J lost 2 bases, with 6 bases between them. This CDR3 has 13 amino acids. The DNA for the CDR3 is TGCGCCAGCAGCCAAGGGGTGCCCTACGAGCAGTACTTC. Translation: CASSQGVPYEQYF.

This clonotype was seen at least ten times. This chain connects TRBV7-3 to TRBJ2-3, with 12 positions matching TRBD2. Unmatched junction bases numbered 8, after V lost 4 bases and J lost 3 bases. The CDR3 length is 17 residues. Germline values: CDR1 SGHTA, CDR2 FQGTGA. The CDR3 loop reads CASSSRTSGTYTDTQYF. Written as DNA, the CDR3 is TGTGCCAGCAGCTCTCGGACTAGCGGGACCTATACAGATACGCAGTATTTT. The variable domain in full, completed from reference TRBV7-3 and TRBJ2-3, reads GAGVSQTPSNKVTEKGKYVELRCDPISGHTALYWYRQSLGQGPEFLIYFQGTGAADDSGLPNDRFFAVRPEGSVSTLKIQRTERGDSAVYLCASSSRTSGTYTDTQYFGPGTRLTVL.

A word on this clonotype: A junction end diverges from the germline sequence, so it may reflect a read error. CDR3 protein: CAASRGGVNEQFF. CDR3 nucleotide sequence: TGTGCCGCCAGCCGGGGAGGAGTCAATGAGCAGTTCTTC. The V and J genes are TRBV24-1 and TRBJ2-1, with D possibly TRBD2 on 6 matching bases. Germline-derived CDR1 and CDR2 are KGHDR and SFDVKD. The CDR3 spans 13 residues.

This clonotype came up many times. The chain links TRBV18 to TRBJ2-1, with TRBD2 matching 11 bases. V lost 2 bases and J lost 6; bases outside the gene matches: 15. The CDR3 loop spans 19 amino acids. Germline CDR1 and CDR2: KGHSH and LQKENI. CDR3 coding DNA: TGTGCCAGCTCACCAGGGCTAGCGGGAGGCAGAAGAGACGTCAATGAGCAGTTCTTC. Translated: CASSPGLAGGRRDVNEQFF.

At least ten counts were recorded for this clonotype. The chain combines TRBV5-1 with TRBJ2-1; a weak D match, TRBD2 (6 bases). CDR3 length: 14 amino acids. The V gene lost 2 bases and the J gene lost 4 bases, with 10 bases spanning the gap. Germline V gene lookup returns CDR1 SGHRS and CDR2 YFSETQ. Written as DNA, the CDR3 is TGCGCCAGCAGCTTTAGCGGAGCTTACAATGAGCAGTTCTTC. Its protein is CASSFSGAYNEQFF.

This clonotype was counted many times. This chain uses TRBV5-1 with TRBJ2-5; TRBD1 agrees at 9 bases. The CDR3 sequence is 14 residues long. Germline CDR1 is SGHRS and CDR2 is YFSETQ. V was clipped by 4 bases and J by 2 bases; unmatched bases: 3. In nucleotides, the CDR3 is TGCGCCAGCAGCACCGGGACAGGGCAAGAGACCCAGTACTTC. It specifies CASSTGTGQETQYF.

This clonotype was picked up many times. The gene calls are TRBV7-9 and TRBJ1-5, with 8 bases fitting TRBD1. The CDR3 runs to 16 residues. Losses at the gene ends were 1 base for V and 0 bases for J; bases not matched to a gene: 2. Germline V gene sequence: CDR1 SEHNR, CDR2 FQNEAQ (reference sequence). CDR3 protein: CASSLGTGSSNQPQHF. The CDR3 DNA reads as TGTGCCAGCAGCTTAGGGACAGGGTCTAGCAATCAGCCCCAGCATTTT.

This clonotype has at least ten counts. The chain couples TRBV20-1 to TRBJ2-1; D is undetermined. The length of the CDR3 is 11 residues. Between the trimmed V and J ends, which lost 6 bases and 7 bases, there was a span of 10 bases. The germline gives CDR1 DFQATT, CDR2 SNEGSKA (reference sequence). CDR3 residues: CSAKGANEQFF. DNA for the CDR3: TGCAGTGCCAAGGGCGCAAATGAGCAGTTCTTC.

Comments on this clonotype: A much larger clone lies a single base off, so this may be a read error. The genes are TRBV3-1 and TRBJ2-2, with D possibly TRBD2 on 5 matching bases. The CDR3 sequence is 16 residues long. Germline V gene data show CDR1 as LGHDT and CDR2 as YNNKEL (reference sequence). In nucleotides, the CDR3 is TGTGCCAGCAGCCAGGGTCACGAATCGAACACCGGGGAGCAGTTTTTT. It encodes CASSQGHESNTGEQFF. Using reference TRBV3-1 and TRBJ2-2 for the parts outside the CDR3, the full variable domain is DTAVSQTPKYLVTQMGNDKSIKCEQNLGHDTMYWYKQDSKKFLKIMFSYNNKELIINETVPNRFSPKSPDKAHLNLHINSLELGDSAVYFCASSQGHESNTGEQFFGEGSRLTVL.

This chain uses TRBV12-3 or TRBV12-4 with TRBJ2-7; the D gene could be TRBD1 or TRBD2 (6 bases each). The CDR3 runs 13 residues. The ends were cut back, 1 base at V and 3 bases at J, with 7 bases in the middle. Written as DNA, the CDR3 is TGTGCCAGCAGTTTAGAGGGGGGCTACGAGCAGTACTTC. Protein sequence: CASSLEGGYEQYF.

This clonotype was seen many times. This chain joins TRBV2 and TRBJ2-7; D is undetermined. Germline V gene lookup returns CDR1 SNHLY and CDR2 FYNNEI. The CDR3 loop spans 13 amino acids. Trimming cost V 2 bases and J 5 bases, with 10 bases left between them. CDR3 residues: CASSERSLHEQYF. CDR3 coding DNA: TGTGCCAGCAGTGAAAGGTCACTACACGAGCAGTACTTC.

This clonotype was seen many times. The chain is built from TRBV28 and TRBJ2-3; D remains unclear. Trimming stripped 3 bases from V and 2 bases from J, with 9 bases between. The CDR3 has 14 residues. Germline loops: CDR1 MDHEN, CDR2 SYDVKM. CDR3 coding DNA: TGTGCCAGCAGTTTTAACGGAAACACAGATACGCAGTATTTT. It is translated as CASSFNGNTDTQYF.

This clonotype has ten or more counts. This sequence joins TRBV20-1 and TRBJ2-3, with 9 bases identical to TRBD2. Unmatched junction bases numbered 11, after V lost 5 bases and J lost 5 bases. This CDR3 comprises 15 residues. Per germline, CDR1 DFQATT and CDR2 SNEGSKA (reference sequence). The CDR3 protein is CSAANSGSVGDTQYF. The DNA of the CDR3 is TGCAGTGCTGCCAATAGCGGGAGTGTGGGAGATACGCAGTATTTT.

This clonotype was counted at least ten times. CDR3 region: CASSGPRDFYEQYF. In DNA form, the CDR3 reads TGTGCCAGCAGCGGGCCCCGGGACTTCTACGAGCAGTACTTC. The genes are TRBV9 and TRBJ2-7; D may be TRBD2 (6 bases). The CDR3 loop spans 14 amino acids. CDR1 and CDR2 from the germline V gene are SGDLS and YYNGEE. V was clipped by 3 bases and J by 3 bases, with 13 bases between them.

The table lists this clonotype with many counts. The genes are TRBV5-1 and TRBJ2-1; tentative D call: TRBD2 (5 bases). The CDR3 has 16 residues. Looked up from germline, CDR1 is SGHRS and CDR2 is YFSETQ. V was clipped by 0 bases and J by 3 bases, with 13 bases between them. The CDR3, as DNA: TGCGCCAGCAGCTTGGTCCTAGCTACCCACTACAATGAGCAGTTCTTC. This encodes CASSLVLATHYNEQFF.

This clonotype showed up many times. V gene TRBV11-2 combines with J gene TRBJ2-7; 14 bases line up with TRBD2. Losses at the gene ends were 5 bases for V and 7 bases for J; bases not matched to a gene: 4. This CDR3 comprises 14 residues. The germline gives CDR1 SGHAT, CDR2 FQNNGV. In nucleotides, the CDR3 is TGTGCCAGCAGCCGACTAGCGGGAGGGAGAGAGCAGTACTTC. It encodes CASSRLAGGREQYF.

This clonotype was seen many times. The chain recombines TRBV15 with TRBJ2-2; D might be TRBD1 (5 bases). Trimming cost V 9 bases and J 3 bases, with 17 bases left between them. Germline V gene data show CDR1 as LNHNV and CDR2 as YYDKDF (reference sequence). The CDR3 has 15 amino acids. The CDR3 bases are TGTGCCACGTTGAACCCCAGGGCGCACACCGGGGAGCTGTTTTTT. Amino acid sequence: CATLNPRAHTGELFF.